A single sample gave rise to the 28 T cell receptor beta chains below, sequenced in a study of CD8+ T cells in alopecia areata. RNA was isolated and reverse transcribed to cDNA, the sequencing template. Method: immunoSEQ multiplex PCR; TCRdb's copy keeps in-frame clones and lacks some. The sample yields about 120,000 clones, without any singletons. Sequencing was carried out using lesional skin. The receptors originated from a C3H/HeJ mouse with alopecia areata. The strain is characterized by the MHC haplotype H2-k.

This clone has only a few counts. The gene symbols are mouse symbols. The read halts 4 residues ahead of the CDR3 end, with the missing end drawn from the germline J gene. This chain links TRBV13-3 with TRBJ1-1; tentative D call: TRBD1 (6 bases). The V gene lost 3 bases and the J gene lost 4 bases, with 13 bases spanning the gap. Germline loops: CDR1 NNHDY, CDR2 SYVADS. The CDR3 totals 14 residues. Incomplete CDR3 DNA: TGTGCCAGCAGTGTCCAGGGGAGGGGCACA. It yields the protein CASSVQGRGT. The whole CDR3 reads CASSVQGRGTEVFF.

This clone was detected many times. Germline and genes here are mouse. The read falls 4 residues short of the CDR3 end, and the missing part is taken from the germline J gene. V gene TRBV13-3 combines with J gene TRBJ1-1; tentative D call: TRBD1 (5 bases). The CDR3 sequence is 11 residues long. Looked up from germline, CDR1 is NNHDY and CDR2 is SYVADS. CDR3: CASASGGEVFF. The CDR3 bases that were read are TGTGCCAGCGCCTCTGGGGGA.

This clone has a count of ten or more. Mouse gene names apply. Read coverage stops 4 residues before the CDR3 terminus; the germline J gene supplies the remainder. V and J are TRBV17 and TRBJ2-3, with TRBD2 matching over 9 bases. After removal of 3 bases from V and 1 base from J, the junction contained 5 bases not matched to a gene. The CDR3 consists of 16 residues. CDR1 and CDR2 from the germline V gene are MNHDT and YYDKIL. The DNA read from the CDR3 is TGTGCTAGCAGTAGTTGGGGGGGCGCACGTGCAGAA. Its translation is CASSSWGGARAE. The whole CDR3 reads CASSSWGGARAETLYF.

Worth noting for this clone: Genes here carry mouse names. The read halts 4 residues ahead of the CDR3 end, with the missing end drawn from the germline J gene. The chain combines TRBV1 with TRBJ2-1; 10 nucleotides line up with TRBD2. Germline CDR1 is NSQYPW and CDR2 is LRSPGD (reference sequence). Trimming took 2 bases from V and 0 from J; bases not matched to a gene: 4. The CDR3 length is 17 residues. The sequenced CDR3 bases are TGCACCTGCAGTGCACCGGGACTGGGGTATAACTATGCT. This translates into CTCSAPGLGYNYA. The full CDR3 protein reads CTCSAPGLGYNYAEQFF.

With respect to this clone: Gene names and germline refer to mouse. The DNA ends 4 residues before the CDR3 does, and the rest of the CDR3 is filled in from the germline J gene. The V call is TRBV13-3, the J call TRBJ1-2; D perhaps matches TRBD1 (6 bases). V was trimmed by 0 bases and J by 1 base, leaving 10 bases between them. This CDR3 is built from 15 residues. The germline V gene encodes CDR1 NNHDY and CDR2 SYVADS. The CDR3 reads CASSDGQGRNSDYTF. Partial CDR3 DNA: TGTGCCAGCAGTGATGGGCAGGGGAGAAACTCC.

This clone was seen a few times. Genes and germline are mouse. The read gets to within 4 residues of the CDR3 end, and the germline J gene fills in the rest. The chain couples TRBV13-2 to TRBJ2-1; D gene ambiguous. Trimming pared 2 bases from V and 1 base from J, leaving 13 bases between. The CDR3 is made up of 16 amino acids. The germline gives CDR1 NNHNN, CDR2 SYGAGS (reference sequence). CDR3 region: CASGELQGGNYAEQFF. The covered CDR3 bases are TGTGCCAGCGGTGAATTGCAAGGAGGGAACTATGCT.

This clone was counted ten times or more. Gene names and germline match the mouse. The observed sequence ends 4 residues before the CDR3 terminus, with the missing tail filled in from the germline J gene. The chain couples TRBV13-3 to TRBJ2-5, with 7 bases lining up with TRBD2. The CDR3 is made up of 14 amino acids. Losses at the gene ends were 5 bases for V and 1 base for J; bases not matched to a gene: 4. Germline assignment: CDR1 NNHDY and CDR2 SYVADS. CDR3 bases read: TGTGCCAGCAGCAAAGACTGGGACCAAGAC. Translation: CASSKDWDQD. In full, the CDR3 reads CASSKDWDQDTQYF.

This clone has only a few counts. Gene names denote mouse genes. The sequence runs out 4 residues before the end of the CDR3; the remainder is reconstructed from the germline J gene. This sequence joins TRBV13-3 and TRBJ1-1, with 9 bases matching TRBD1. Germline V lookup: CDR1 NNHDY, CDR2 SYVADS. Germline trimming cut 6 bases from V and 3 bases from J; bases unmatched to any gene: 6. The CDR3 is 14 amino acids. CDR3 amino acids: CASIGQGWDTEVFF. CDR3 bases read: TGTGCCAGCATCGGACAGGGGTGGGACACA.

This clone came up a few times. Mouse germline and gene names are used. The sequenced CDR3 bases are TGCACCTGCAGTGGAGGGACTGGGGGGAACCAAGAC. Amino acids: CTCSGGTGGNQD. The entire CDR3 protein is CTCSGGTGGNQDTQYF. V and J are TRBV1 and TRBJ2-5, with 12 bases lining up with TRBD2. The read ends 4 residues early relative to the CDR3; the germline J gene fills the gap. J lost 0 bases, V lost 4 bases, and 2 bases had no gene match. CDR3 size: 16 residues. Germline-derived CDR1 and CDR2 are NSQYPW and LRSPGD (reference sequence).

This clone was seen many times. Genes here carry mouse names. The CDR3 goes on 4 residues after the read ends, and that part is filled in from the germline J gene. The V and J genes are TRBV13-3 and TRBJ2-2, with D uncertain. This CDR3 is 13 amino acids long. The germline V and J ends were trimmed by 2 bases and 4 bases, with 6 bases remaining between them. Germline V lookup: CDR1 NNHDY, CDR2 SYVADS. The covered CDR3 bases are TGTGCCAGCAGTGACATGGGCACCGGG. This encodes CASSDMGTG. The whole CDR3 protein reads CASSDMGTGQLYF.

Concerning this clone itself: Each gene name is a mouse one. From the germline J gene comes the end of the CDR3, since the read stops 4 residues before it. The chain links TRBV19 to TRBJ2-7; tentative D call: TRBD1 (6 bases). The V end was cut by 0 bases, the J end by 0 bases, with 10 bases between. Germline CDR1 FNHDT, CDR2 SITEND (reference sequence). This CDR3 is 15 amino acids long. The CDR3 bases that were read are TGTGCCAGCAGTATAGGCGCAGGGGACTCCTAT. This sequence encodes CASSIGAGDSY. The full CDR3 reads CASSIGAGDSYEQYF.

This clone was seen a handful of times. Gene names follow the mouse nomenclature. CDR3 residues: CASSPDRNERLFF. The covered CDR3 bases are TGTGCCAGCAGTCCAGACAGAAACGAA. The chain uses TRBV19 and TRBJ1-4, with D perhaps matching TRBD1 (5 bases). The read finishes 4 residues shy of the CDR3 end, and the germline J gene is used to complete it. Germline V gives CDR1 FNHDT, CDR2 SITEND (reference sequence). This CDR3 spans 13 amino acids. V dropped 4 bases and J dropped 5 bases, with 9 bases sitting between them.

This clone was recorded a few times. Any gene name here is a mouse gene name. The read is 4 residues too short to cover the CDR3 end, so that end is filled in from the germline J gene. The chain is built from TRBV19 and TRBJ2-4; 10 bases match TRBD1. The CDR3 loop spans 17 amino acids. Germline CDR1 FNHDT, CDR2 SITEND (reference sequence). Trimming took 4 bases from V and 0 from J; bases not matched to a gene: 8. This CDR3 is CASSLRDRGLSQNTLYF. The DNA read from the CDR3 is TGTGCCAGCAGTCTCCGGGACAGGGGCCTTAGTCAAAAC.

This clone was detected a few times. Gene labels here are mouse ones. The CDR3 here is CASSITGARSDYTF. CDR3 DNA (partial): TGTGCCAGCAGTATAACAGGGGCAAGGTCC. The chain joins TRBV19 to TRBJ1-2; 7 bases fit TRBD1. The read finishes 4 residues shy of the CDR3 end, and the germline J gene is used to complete it. The CDR3 has 14 residues. Per germline, CDR1 FNHDT and CDR2 SITEND (reference sequence).

About this clone itself: Gene names denote mouse genes. The read halts 4 residues ahead of the CDR3 end, with the missing end drawn from the germline J gene. V and J are TRBV1 and TRBJ2-7, with D unclear. The length of the CDR3 is 12 residues. The germline V gene encodes CDR1 NSQYPW and CDR2 LRSPGD (reference sequence). The CDR3 is CTCSGQTYEQYF. The DNA read from the CDR3 is TGCACCTGCAGTGGACAAACTTAT.

This clone was recorded a few times. At residue 10, the TCRdb amino acid sequence and the translated nucleotide sequence differ, so the protein here is the DNA translation. Here the gene names and germline are mouse. Read data end 3 residues before the CDR3 end; the end is taken from the germline J gene. The chain joins TRBV19 to TRBJ1-6, with TRBD1 as a possible D gene (5 bases). TRBJ1-6 is known as an ORF, though its function is uncertain. The CDR3 extends over 13 amino acids. Looked up from germline, CDR1 is FNHDT and CDR2 is SITEND (reference sequence). The germline V and J ends were trimmed by 5 bases and 7 bases, with 10 bases remaining between them. CDR3 residues: CASSPGHNSPLYF. The DNA read from the CDR3 is TGTGCCAGCAGCCCTGGACACAATTCGCCC.

As regards this clone: Gene labels here are mouse ones. Read coverage stops 4 residues before the CDR3 terminus; the germline J gene supplies the remainder. The chain couples TRBV1 to TRBJ1-4, with TRBD1 identical over 8 bases. This CDR3 is 16 amino acids long. Germline CDR1 reads NSQYPW; CDR2 reads LRSPGD (reference sequence). CDR3 bases read: TGCACCTGCAGTGCAGCGGACAGGGAAGGGGGCGAA. Translated, it gives CTCSAADREGGE. The entire CDR3 protein reads CTCSAADREGGERLFF.

This clone was seen a handful of times. Gene and germline names: mouse. Read coverage stops 4 residues before the CDR3 terminus; the germline J gene supplies the remainder. This chain joins TRBV13-3 and TRBJ2-2, with unresolved D. The length of the CDR3 is 12 residues. Looked up from germline, CDR1 is NNHDY and CDR2 is SYVADS. Trimming took off 6 bases at V and 2 bases at J, with 5 bases between the two ends. The sequenced part of the CDR3 DNA is TGTGCCAGCAACCAGAACACCGGG. This codes for CASNQNTG. The complete CDR3 reads CASNQNTGQLYF.

This clone was seen ten or more times. Mouse gene names apply. The read terminates 4 residues before the CDR3 end, so the remaining end is supplied by the germline J gene. The chain uses TRBV13-3 and TRBJ2-4, with 11 bases that match TRBD1. J gave up 2 bases and V 5 bases, and 4 bases lay outside the gene matches. This CDR3 has 15 residues. Germline V gene lookup returns CDR1 NNHDY and CDR2 SYVADS. The CDR3 sequence: CASRRDRGIQNTLYF. The part of the CDR3 DNA that was read is TGTGCCAGCAGACGGGACAGGGGGATTCAAAAC.

As regards this clone: These gene names are mouse names. The missing CDR3 end, 4 residues past where the read stops, is filled in from the germline J gene. This sequence joins TRBV13-3 and TRBJ1-4; 8 bases agree with TRBD1. The V segment lost 4 bases and the J segment 6 bases; nucleotides outside the gene matches: 5. There are 14 residues in the CDR3. Per the germline V gene, CDR1 is NNHDY and CDR2 is SYVADS. The DNA read from the CDR3 is TGTGCCAGCAGTCTGACAGGGGAGGACGAA. Translated, it gives CASSLTGEDE. The full CDR3 is CASSLTGEDERLFF.

A few counts support this clone. The gene names here belong to mouse. The read is 4 residues too short to cover the CDR3 end, so that end is filled in from the germline J gene. The chain carries TRBV19 and TRBJ2-1, with 7 bases aligning to TRBD1. V gave up 6 bases and J gave up 3 bases; unmatched junction bases: 9. Germline V gives CDR1 FNHDT, CDR2 SITEND (reference sequence). The CDR3 consists of 15 residues. The covered CDR3 bases are TGTGCCAGCAACCCGACAGGGAGGGGCTATGCT. Residues: CASNPTGRGYA. The full-length CDR3 reads as CASNPTGRGYAEQFF.

On this clone itself: These gene names are mouse names. The read gets to within 4 residues of the CDR3 end, and the germline J gene fills in the rest. Different DNA sequences within this sample yield the same CDR3. This rearrangement joins TRBV19 to TRBJ2-1, with D unresolved. CDR3 length: 13 amino acids. Per germline, CDR1 FNHDT and CDR2 SITEND (reference sequence). V lost 0 bases to trimming and J lost 4 bases, with 5 bases between them. The sequenced CDR3 bases are TGTGCCAGCAGTATAGTCCAATATGCT. It is translated as CASSIVQYA. The entire CDR3 sequence reads CASSIVQYAEQFF.

Regarding this clone: Mouse germline and gene names are used. The DNA ends 4 residues before the CDR3 does, and the rest of the CDR3 is filled in from the germline J gene. The V and J genes are TRBV12-1 and TRBJ1-2; 8 bases fit TRBD1. Looked up from germline, CDR1 is SGHSN and CDR2 is HYEKVE. V was pared by 0 bases and J by 3 bases, with 2 bases of the junction left unmatched. The CDR3 totals 14 residues. The CDR3 bases that were read are TGTGCCAGCTCTCTCGACAGGGGTGACTCC. Protein product: CASSLDRGDS. The full CDR3 protein reads CASSLDRGDSDYTF.

This clone has at least ten counts. Gene names follow the mouse nomenclature. The CDR3 goes on 4 residues after the read ends, and that part is filled in from the germline J gene. J is TRBJ1-1 and V is TRBV13-3; perhaps TRBD1 as D (6 bases). Germline values: CDR1 NNHDY, CDR2 SYVADS. The CDR3 totals 10 residues. CDR3 residues: CASGQTEVFF. CDR3 DNA (partial): TGTGCCAGCGGACAGACA.

On this clone itself: Gene names and germline match the mouse. Sequencing ends 4 residues short of the CDR3 end; the germline J gene provides the rest. The genes are TRBV14 and TRBJ2-2; 8 nucleotides align to TRBD2. The V segment lost 5 bases and the J segment 4 bases; nucleotides outside the gene matches: 7. The CDR3 runs to 15 residues. The germline V gene encodes CDR1 SGHDT and CDR2 FRDEAV. CDR3 DNA (partial): TGTGCCAGCAGAGCTGGGGGGTGGCCCACCGGG. It codes for CASRAGGWPTG. The whole CDR3 sequence is CASRAGGWPTGQLYF. Full variable domain (remainder filled in from reference TRBV14 and TRBJ2-2): EAGVTQSPRYAVLQEGQAVSFWCDPISGHDTLYWYQQPRDQGPQLLVYFRDEAVIDNSQLPSDRFSAVRPKGTNSTLKIQSAKQGDTATYLCASRAGGWPTGQLYFGEGSKLTVL.

This clone was observed many times. Gene names and germline match the mouse. The CDR3 end falls 4 residues outside the read, so it is completed with the germline J gene. The chain uses TRBV13-3 and TRBJ1-2, with D tentatively TRBD1 (5 bases). The CDR3 contains 13 residues. Looked up from germline, CDR1 is NNHDY and CDR2 is SYVADS. The CDR3 spells CASSVRVGSDYTF. CDR3 DNA (partial): TGTGCCAGCAGTGTCAGGGTAGGGTCC.

This clone has just a few counts. The gene names given are mouse names. The CDR3 goes on 4 residues after the read ends, and that part is filled in from the germline J gene. The chain has TRBV19 and TRBJ2-3; TRBD2 is a possible D gene (5 bases). The CDR3 is 15 residues long. Trimming cost V 0 bases and J 4 bases, with 12 bases left between them. Per germline, CDR1 FNHDT and CDR2 SITEND (reference sequence). Partial CDR3 DNA: TGTGCCAGCAGTATAGCTTTGGGGAGGACAGAA. This codes for CASSIALGRTE. The CDR3 as a whole reads CASSIALGRTETLYF. The full variable domain, rest sourced from reference TRBV19 and TRBJ2-3, is GGIITQTPKFLIGQEGQKLTLKCQQNFNHDTMYWYRQDSGKGLRLIYYSITENDLQKGDLSEGYDASREKKSSFSLTVTSAQKNEMAVFLCASSIALGRTETLYFGSGTRLTVL.

Notes on this clone: Germline and genes: mouse. The read ends 4 residues early relative to the CDR3; the germline J gene fills the gap. The chain recombines TRBV19 with TRBJ2-1, with D perhaps TRBD2 (7 bases). The CDR3 sequence is 13 residues long. The V gene's germline CDR1 is FNHDT and CDR2 SITEND (reference sequence). Partial CDR3 DNA: TGTGCCAGCAGTATAAGGGGGGCGACT. It encodes CASSIRGAT. The CDR3, in full, reads CASSIRGATEQFF.